This T cell receptor (beta chain) was sequenced during a study of beta chain features in type 1 diabetes. The CDR3 runs 17 residues. The V and J ends lost 5 bases and 4 bases respectively, with 22 bases between them. The germline CDR1 and CDR2 sequences are LGHNA and YNFKEQ. This clone was seen only a few times. Its antigen is as yet unknown. Study results and caveats: Among all four CD4+ subsets, Type 1 diabetes patients had TCRB CDR3s that were moderately but significantly shorter.

Expressed TCRB transcripts got sequenced, as all isolated RNA was reverse transcribed. The repertoire was sequenced with immunoSEQ multiplex PCR; TCRdb's copy has only in-frame clones and lacks some. The repertoire consists of roughly 400,000 clones, with over 9% occurring once and the leading ten covering about 0.6%. The V gene is TRBV4-2, the J gene TRBJ2-3, with a possible D match to TRBD2 (5 bases). Sequenced: central memory CD4+ T cells from blood. This TCR was recovered from a man aged 25 to 45 with type 1 diabetes. The CDR3 protein is CASSLGARSFTPDTQYF. In DNA form, the CDR3 reads TGTGCCAGCAGCTTGGGAGCGCGGAGTTTCACCCCAGATACGCAGTATTTT.